A few counts support the clone carrying this T cell receptor beta chain. The source of the sample is a study of blood T cells in healthy people across ages. Then a second PCR, running roughly 7 to 11 cycles, was carried out with a sample-barcoded 5' primer and a J-beta primer mix. Via MiXCR, TCRdb re-called the 5' RACE reads, giving one row per CDR3 protein. The data show roughly 560,000 distinct CDR3 sequences, approximately 25% seen once. This CDR3 spans 15 amino acids. Germline assignment: CDR1 MNHEY and CDR2 SMNVEV (reference sequence). With 6 bases removed from V and 0 bases from J, the gap between germline ends came to 12 bases. The data also belong to a second study, concerning T cells of mothers and their children.

Sequencing was carried out using blood. The sequence was obtained from a boy younger than 18 in good health. This sequence joins TRBV27 and TRBJ1-5; D perhaps matches TRBD1 (5 bases). The CDR3: CASSGGDFSNQPQHF. The CDR3 region has the DNA TGTGCCAGCAGCGGGGGGGATTTTAGCAATCAGCCCCAGCATTTT.